Each of the 31 T cell receptor beta chains below was sequenced from the same sample in a study of shared clonotypes between healthy human individuals. Assay used: immunoSEQ multiplex PCR; TCRdb lists only in-frame clones, some missing. The sample shows roughly 2 million clones, around 95% of them seen only once. Sequenced sample: naive CD4+ T cells sorted from blood. Sample subset: CD45RA+ positively selected. The receptor set was obtained from a man aged 18 to 30 in good health.

The rearrangement uses TRBV6-5 and TRBJ2-7; TRBD2 might be the D (6 bases). This CDR3 comprises 15 residues. Looked up from germline, CDR1 is MNHEY and CDR2 is SVGAGI. Trimming cost V 6 bases and J 0 bases, with 15 bases left between them. This CDR3 is CASRRDVESSYEQYF. As DNA, the CDR3 is TGTGCCAGCAGGCGGGACGTTGAGAGCTCCTACGAGCAGTACTTC.

The chain uses TRBV6-1 and TRBJ2-1; TRBD2 aligns across 8 bases. Germline CDR1 is MNHNS and CDR2 is SASEGT. The CDR3 consists of 15 residues. V shed 4 bases and J 8 bases; nucleotides not matched to a gene: 10. The CDR3 coding sequence is TGTGCCAGCAGTGTGCTACCGGGACTAGTCTATGAGCAGTTCTTC. It codes for CASSVLPGLVYEQFF.

V usage is TRBV15 and J usage is TRBJ1-3; tentative D call: TRBD1 (5 bases). The CDR3 spans 16 residues. V lost 1 base, J lost 1 base, and 11 bases lay in between. Germline CDR1 and CDR2: LNHNV and YYDKDF (reference sequence). CDR3 protein: CATSRALDRSGNTIYF. The DNA of the CDR3 is TGTGCCACCAGCAGAGCCCTCGACAGATCTGGAAACACCATATATTTT.

The chain couples TRBV7-2 to TRBJ1-5; perhaps TRBD1 as D (5 bases). The CDR3 has 15 amino acids. V was trimmed by 3 bases and J by 3 bases, leaving 12 bases between them. Germline CDR1 and CDR2: SGHTA and FQGNSA. CDR3 region: CASSFSGLNNQPQHF. Here the CDR3 DNA reads TGTGCCAGCAGCTTCTCAGGGCTAAACAATCAGCCCCAGCATTTT.

As concerns this clone: This sample also contains other DNA sequences that code for the same CDR3. The V and J genes are TRBV29-1 and TRBJ1-6; D call uncertain. V gave up 0 bases and J gave up 9 bases, with 0 bases separating them. CDR1 is SQVTM, CDR2 ANQGSEA, per germline. The CDR3 runs to 10 residues. CDR3 loop: CSVEDSPLHF. DNA of the CDR3: TGCAGCGTTGAAGATTCACCCCTCCACTTT.

The sample holds one count of this clone. The V and J genes are TRBV6-5 and TRBJ2-3; no reliable D call. V was clipped by 5 bases and J by 4 bases, with 4 bases between them. Germline CDR1 is MNHEY and CDR2 is SVGAGI. This CDR3 has 11 amino acids. The CDR3 loop reads CASSGADTQYF. The CDR3 nucleotides read TGTGCCAGCAGTGGTGCAGATACGCAGTATTTT.

This clone was seen only once. The V gene is TRBV30, the J gene TRBJ2-3; 8 bases fit TRBD1. With 1 base clipped from V and 4 bases from J, the junction kept 4 bases outside the gene matches. CDR3 length: 14 amino acids. Germline CDR1 is GTSNPN and CDR2 is SVGIG (reference sequence). CDR3 nucleotides: TGTGCCTGGAGTGGAGACAGGGGAGCAGATACGCAGTATTTT. It translates to CAWSGDRGADTQYF. Full variable domain (rest looked up from reference TRBV30 and TRBJ2-3): SQTIHQWPATLVQPVGSPLSLECTVEGTSNPNLYWYRQAAGRGLQLLFYSVGIGQISSEVPQNLSASRPQDRQFILSSKKLLLSDSGFYLCAWSGDRGADTQYFGPGTRLTVL.

The genes are TRBV4-1 and TRBJ1-5; D gene uncertain. V dropped 5 bases and J dropped 5 bases, with 13 bases sitting between them. This CDR3 is 14 amino acids long. Germline V gives CDR1 MGHRA, CDR2 YSYEKL. CDR3 sequence reads: CASSVSPVDQPQHF. CDR3 nucleotide sequence: TGCGCCAGCAGCGTAAGTCCAGTTGATCAGCCCCAGCATTTT.

The chain is built from TRBV14 and TRBJ1-4; TRBD1 is a possible D gene (5 bases). V was clipped by 4 bases and J by 4 bases, with 13 bases between them. From germline, CDR1 is SGHDN and CDR2 FVKESK. This CDR3 is 15 amino acids long. In nucleotides, the CDR3 is TGTGCCAGCAGCCCCATGGGACGGATTAATGAAAAACTGTTTTTT. It specifies CASSPMGRINEKLFF.

Note on this clone: One end of the junction does not line up with germline, which may come from a read error. The chain has TRBV5-1 and TRBJ2-7, with TRBD1 identical over 8 bases. Germline V gene data show CDR1 as SGHRS and CDR2 as YFSETQ. This CDR3 has 14 amino acids. DNA of the CDR3: TGCGCCAGCACCTTGACAGGGGCCGGCTACGAGCAGTACTTC. Its translation: CASTLTGAGYEQYF.

This clone occurred a few times. In DNA form, the CDR3 reads TGCGCCAGCCGCAGGGAAGGGGTAGAGACCCAGTACTTC. Protein sequence: CASRREGVETQYF. The chain carries TRBV5-1 and TRBJ2-5, with a weak D call TRBD1 (5 bases). This CDR3 region has 13 residues. CDR1 and CDR2 from the germline V gene are SGHRS and YFSETQ. Trimming pared 7 bases from V and 4 bases from J, leaving 14 bases between.

The chain links TRBV6-5 to TRBJ1-2; D gene uncertain. The V gene's germline CDR1 is MNHEY and CDR2 SVGAGI. Between the trimmed V and J ends, which lost 2 bases and 5 bases, there was a span of 12 bases. The CDR3 extends over 14 amino acids. The CDR3 bases are TGTGCCAGCAGTTACGGCCGGACGGAGTATGGCTACACCTTC. Translation: CASSYGRTEYGYTF.

This clone was seen only once. The rearrangement uses TRBV9 and TRBJ1-6, with TRBD1 as a possible D gene (5 bases). The CDR3 is made up of 16 amino acids. Trimming stripped 0 bases from V and 7 bases from J, with 14 bases between. The germline CDR1 and CDR2 sequences are SGDLS and YYNGEE. The CDR3 DNA follows: TGTGCCAGCAGCGTAGCGGGAGGGGATCGGAATTCACCCCTCCACTTT. Translating gives CASSVAGGDRNSPLHF.

V usage is TRBV4-1 and J usage is TRBJ1-2; D perhaps matches TRBD1 (6 bases). Trimming removed 3 bases from V and 6 bases from J, with 11 bases in between. The CDR3 covers 13 residues. Germline CDR1 is MGHRA and CDR2 is YSYEKL. The CDR3 region is CASSQGARNGYTF. The CDR3 bases are TGCGCCAGCAGCCAGGGGGCGCGGAATGGCTACACCTTC.

The rearrangement links TRBV6-5 to TRBJ2-5; D possibly corresponds to TRBD2 (6 bases). V lost 5 bases, J lost 2 bases, and 12 bases lay in between. This CDR3 has 14 residues. The V gene's germline CDR1 is MNHEY and CDR2 SVGAGI. The CDR3 nucleotides read TGTGCCAGCAGTAAGGAGGGTCTTCAAGAGACCCAGTACTTC. It codes for CASSKEGLQETQYF.

The V call is TRBV18, the J call TRBJ2-7, with 9 bases matching TRBD1. Trimming removed 3 bases from V and 4 bases from J; junction bases left unmatched: 10. The V gene's germline CDR1 is KGHSH and CDR2 LQKENI. The CDR3 length is 16 residues. This chain's CDR3 is CASSPISGTGTYEQYF. The CDR3 DNA reads TGTGCCAGCTCACCTATCTCCGGGACAGGGACGTACGAGCAGTACTTC.

Details on this clone: The same CDR3 arises from other DNA sequences in this sample as well. CDR3 in amino acids: CASSLEGSGNTIYF. CDR3 nucleotides: TGTGCCAGCAGTCTGGAGGGGTCTGGAAACACCATATATTTT. The J gene is TRBJ1-3, the V gene TRBV7-9; a possible D gene is TRBD1 (5 bases). CDR1 is SEHNR and CDR2 is FQNEAQ in the germline V gene (reference sequence). The CDR3 runs 14 residues. Deletions cut 6 bases from V and 1 base from J, with 10 bases between.

A remark on this clone: Other DNA sequences in the same sample also yield this CDR3. This sequence joins TRBV4-3 and TRBJ2-1; D is ambiguous. This CDR3 is built from 15 residues. V dropped 1 base and J dropped 0 bases, with 7 bases sitting between them. Germline assignment: CDR1 LGHNA and CDR2 YSLEER. CDR3 DNA: TGCGCCAGCAGCCAAGGGTCGAGCTCCTACAATGAGCAGTTCTTC. Its translation is CASSQGSSSYNEQFF.

This clone was observed a single time. The chain links TRBV18 to TRBJ2-7; D is possibly TRBD1 (7 bases). The CDR3 has 15 residues. Trimming left V 3 bases short and J 3 bases short, with 15 bases between. Per the germline V gene, CDR1 is KGHSH and CDR2 is LQKENI. CDR3 coding DNA: TGTGCCAGCTCACCGGCGGGACAGTTATTCTACGAGCAGTACTTC. It yields the protein CASSPAGQLFYEQYF.

The chain has TRBV5-6 and TRBJ2-3, with 11 bases fitting TRBD1. This CDR3 has 16 residues. The germline CDR1 and CDR2 sequences are SGHDT and YYEEEE. Germline trimming cut 4 bases from V and 6 bases from J; bases unmatched to any gene: 10. The CDR3 loop is CASSTLPGQGDDTQYF. For the CDR3, the DNA is TGTGCCAGCAGCACACTTCCGGGACAGGGGGATGATACGCAGTATTTT.

This chain links TRBV6-5 with TRBJ1-2; D uncertain. This CDR3 has 14 residues. Germline CDR1 and CDR2: MNHEY and SVGAGI. V was cut by 2 bases and J by 6 bases, with 13 bases left in between. The chain's CDR3 is CASSYAEGRDGYTF. The DNA of the CDR3 is TGTGCCAGCAGTTACGCCGAGGGAAGGGATGGCTACACCTTC.

The V and J genes are TRBV2 and TRBJ2-2, with a weak D call TRBD1 (6 bases). The germline gives CDR1 SNHLY, CDR2 FYNNEI. CDR3 length equals 15 residues. V was trimmed by 5 bases and J by 0 bases, leaving 10 bases between them. The CDR3 loop reads CASSHRASNTGELFF. The CDR3, as DNA: TGTGCCAGCAGTCACAGGGCTTCGAACACCGGGGAGCTGTTTTTT.

The CDR3 bases are TGCGCCAGCAGCTTGGCCGGACCCACAGATACGCAGTATTTT. Protein product: CASSLAGPTDTQYF. The chain is built from TRBV5-1 and TRBJ2-3; D unclear. V shed 0 bases and J shed 2 bases, with 7 bases lying between them. Germline assignment: CDR1 SGHRS and CDR2 YFSETQ. CDR3 length: 14 residues. Supplemented by reference TRBV5-1 and TRBJ2-3, the full variable domain reads KAGVTQTPRYLIKTRGQQVTLSCSPISGHRSVSWYQQTPGQGLQFLFEYFSETQRNKGNFPGRFSGRQFSNSRSEMNVSTLELGDSALYLCASSLAGPTDTQYFGPGTRLTVL.

In its sample, this clone was seen a few times. The gene calls are TRBV28 and TRBJ1-2; the D is unclear. The CDR3 spans 11 residues. V gave up 5 bases and J gave up 8 bases, with 9 bases separating them. Germline values: CDR1 MDHEN, CDR2 SYDVKM. The CDR3 loop is CASSTQGGYTF. Written as DNA, the CDR3 is TGTGCCAGCAGTACACAAGGGGGCTACACCTTC.

V usage is TRBV28 and J usage is TRBJ1-3; D might be TRBD1 (6 bases). Between the trimmed V and J ends, which lost 3 bases and 0 bases, there was a span of 12 bases. CDR3 length: 16 residues. From germline, CDR1 is MDHEN and CDR2 SYDVKM. CDR3 nucleotide sequence: TGTGCCAGCAGTTTCAGGGAGACAGGCTCTGGAAACACCATATATTTT. This translates into CASSFRETGSGNTIYF.

The V gene is TRBV30, the J gene TRBJ1-4; the D is unclear. Per the germline V gene, CDR1 is GTSNPN and CDR2 is SVGIG (reference sequence). The CDR3 length is 15 residues. Trimming took 3 bases from V and 7 from J, leaving 18 bases between them. CDR3 residues: CAWSASRGWGEKLFF. The CDR3 DNA reads TGTGCCTGGAGCGCCAGTCGGGGTTGGGGTGAAAAACTGTTTTTT.

This rearrangement joins TRBV5-5 to TRBJ1-4; TRBD1 aligns across 9 bases. In germline, CDR1 is SGHKS, CDR2 YYEKEE (reference sequence). The CDR3 covers 17 residues. With V trimmed by 6 bases and J by 0 bases, 9 bases remained unmatched. The CDR3 loop reads CASTRSGTGSTNEKLFF. DNA of the CDR3: TGTGCCAGCACCCGAAGCGGGACAGGGTCAACTAATGAAAAACTGTTTTTT.

V gene TRBV27 combines with J gene TRBJ2-1, with TRBD2 identical over 10 bases. The CDR3 runs to 15 residues. Germline V gene sequence: CDR1 MNHEY, CDR2 SMNVEV (reference sequence). The V gene end was trimmed by 5 bases and the J gene end by 4 bases; junction bases not matched to a gene: 5. Written as DNA, the CDR3 is TGTGCCAGCAGTCCCAGCGGGAGGGGGTACAATGAGCAGTTCTTC. Encoded protein: CASSPSGRGYNEQFF.

In this sample, this clone turned up a few times. The J gene is TRBJ1-6, the V gene TRBV5-4; D possibly corresponds to TRBD1 (5 bases). Trimming pared 2 bases from V and 12 bases from J, leaving 15 bases between. The CDR3 contains 14 residues. CDR1 is SGHNT, CDR2 YYREEE, per germline (reference sequence). CDR3 DNA: TGTGCCAGCAGCTTACGGGGGGATACCCAACCCCTCCACTTT. Translated, it gives CASSLRGDTQPLHF.

V usage is TRBV19 and J usage is TRBJ1-5, with D perhaps TRBD1 (6 bases). Deletions cut 3 bases from V and 2 bases from J, with 23 bases between. Looked up from germline, CDR1 is LNHDA and CDR2 is SQIVND (reference sequence). The CDR3 is 19 residues long. This CDR3 reads CASSMSGTRPIVRNQPQHF. For the CDR3, the DNA is TGTGCCAGTAGTATGTCCGGGACAAGGCCTATTGTGCGCAATCAGCCCCAGCATTTT.

J is TRBJ2-3 and V is TRBV7-6; perhaps TRBD2 as D (5 bases). The CDR3 is 15 amino acids. With 1 base removed from V and 2 bases from J, the gap between germline ends came to 10 bases. Germline CDR1 and CDR2: SGHVS and FNYEAQ. The CDR3 here is CASSLGLGLTDTQYF. The CDR3 nucleotides read TGTGCCAGCAGCTTAGGTCTAGGACTCACAGATACGCAGTATTTT.